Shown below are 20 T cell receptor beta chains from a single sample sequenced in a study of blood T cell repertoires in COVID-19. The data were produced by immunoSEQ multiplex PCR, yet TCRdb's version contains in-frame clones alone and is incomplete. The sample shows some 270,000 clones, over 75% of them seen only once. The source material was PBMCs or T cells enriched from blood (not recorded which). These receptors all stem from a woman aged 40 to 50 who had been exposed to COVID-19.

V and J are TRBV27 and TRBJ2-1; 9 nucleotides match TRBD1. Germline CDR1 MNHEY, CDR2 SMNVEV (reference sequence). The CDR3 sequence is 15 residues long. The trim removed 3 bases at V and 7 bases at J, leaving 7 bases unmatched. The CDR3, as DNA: TGTGCCAGCAGTTTGGGGGACAGGGTAGGGAATGAGCAGTTCTTC. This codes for CASSLGDRVGNEQFF.

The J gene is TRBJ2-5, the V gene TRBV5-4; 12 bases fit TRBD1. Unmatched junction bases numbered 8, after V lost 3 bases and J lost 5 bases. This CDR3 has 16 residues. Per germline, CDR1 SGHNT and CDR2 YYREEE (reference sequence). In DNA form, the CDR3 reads TGTGCCAGCAGCTACGATGGGACAGGGGGCACGGAGACCCAGTACTTC. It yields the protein CASSYDGTGGTETQYF.

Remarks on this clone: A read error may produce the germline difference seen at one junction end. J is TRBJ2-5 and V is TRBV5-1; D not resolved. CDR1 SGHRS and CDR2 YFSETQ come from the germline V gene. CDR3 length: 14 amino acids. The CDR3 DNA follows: TGTGCCAGCAGCTTGTCCAGTCCGTGGGAGACCCAGTACTTC. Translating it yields CASSLSSPWETQYF. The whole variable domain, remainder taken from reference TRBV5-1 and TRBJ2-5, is KAGVTQTPRYLIKTRGQQVTLSCSPISGHRSVSWYQQTPGQGLQFLFEYFSETQRNKGNFPGRFSGRQFSNSRSEMNVSTLELGDSALYLCASSLSSPWETQYFGPGTRLLVL.

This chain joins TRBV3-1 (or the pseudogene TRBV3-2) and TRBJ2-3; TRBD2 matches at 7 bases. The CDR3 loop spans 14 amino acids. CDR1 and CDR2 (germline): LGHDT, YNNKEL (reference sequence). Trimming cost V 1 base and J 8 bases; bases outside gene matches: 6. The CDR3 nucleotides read TGTGCCAGCAGCCAAGCGGGGGGAGAAGGTACGCAGTATTTT. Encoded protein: CASSQAGGEGTQYF.

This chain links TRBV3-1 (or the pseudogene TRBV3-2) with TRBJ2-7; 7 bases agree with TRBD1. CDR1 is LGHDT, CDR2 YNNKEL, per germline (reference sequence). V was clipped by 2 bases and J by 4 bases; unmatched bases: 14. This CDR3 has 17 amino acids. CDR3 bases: TGTGCCAGCAGCCAATCCCCGCAACGAGGGGGCGGTTACGAGCAGTACTTC. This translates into CASSQSPQRGGGYEQYF.

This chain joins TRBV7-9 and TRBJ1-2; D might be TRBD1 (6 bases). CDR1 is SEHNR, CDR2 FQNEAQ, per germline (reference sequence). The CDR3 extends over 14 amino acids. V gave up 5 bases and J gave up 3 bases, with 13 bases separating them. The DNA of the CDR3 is TGTGCCAGCAGCGTACTCAGGGGTGACTATGGCTACACCTTC. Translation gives CASSVLRGDYGYTF.

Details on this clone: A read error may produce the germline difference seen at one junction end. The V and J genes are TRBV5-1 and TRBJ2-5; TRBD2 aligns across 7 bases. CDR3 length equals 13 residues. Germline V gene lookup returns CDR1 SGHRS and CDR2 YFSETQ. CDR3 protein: CASSRRGEETQYF. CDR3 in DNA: TGTGCCAGCAGCCGCCGGGGGGAAGAGACCCAGTACTTC.

The CDR3 DNA reads as TGTGCCAGCAGCTGGACAGGATCGGGGAGCGAGCAGTACGTC. As protein: CASSWTGSGSEQYV. The gene calls are TRBV27 and TRBJ2-7, with 7 nucleotides matching TRBD1. This CDR3 is 14 amino acids long. Germline V gene data show CDR1 as MNHEY and CDR2 as SMNVEV (reference sequence). V shed 6 bases, J shed 6 bases, and the junction held 11 bases outside the gene matches.

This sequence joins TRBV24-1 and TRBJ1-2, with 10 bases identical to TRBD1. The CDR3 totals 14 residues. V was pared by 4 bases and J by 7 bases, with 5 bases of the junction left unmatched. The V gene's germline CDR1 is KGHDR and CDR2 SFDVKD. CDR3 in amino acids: CATSDRTGGLGYTF. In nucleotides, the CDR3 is TGTGCCACCAGTGACCGGACAGGGGGGCTTGGCTACACCTTC.

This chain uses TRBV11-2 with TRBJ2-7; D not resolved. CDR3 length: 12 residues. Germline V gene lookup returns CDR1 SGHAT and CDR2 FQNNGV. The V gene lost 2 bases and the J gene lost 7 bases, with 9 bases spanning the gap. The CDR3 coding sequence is TGTGCCAGCAGCTTAATTGAGGATGAGCAGTACTTC. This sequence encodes CASSLIEDEQYF. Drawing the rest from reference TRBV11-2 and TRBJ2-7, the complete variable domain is EAGVAQSPRYKIIEKRQSVAFWCNPISGHATLYWYQQILGQGPKLLIQFQNNGVVDDSQLPKDRFSAERLKGVDSTLKIQPAKLEDSAVYLCASSLIEDEQYFGPGTRLTVT.

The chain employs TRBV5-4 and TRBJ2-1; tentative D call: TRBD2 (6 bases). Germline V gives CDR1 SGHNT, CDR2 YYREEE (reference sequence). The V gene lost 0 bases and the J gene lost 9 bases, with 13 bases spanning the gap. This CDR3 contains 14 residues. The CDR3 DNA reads TGTGCCAGCAGCTTGGGTACTAGCCCGCTTGAGCAGTTCTTC. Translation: CASSLGTSPLEQFF.

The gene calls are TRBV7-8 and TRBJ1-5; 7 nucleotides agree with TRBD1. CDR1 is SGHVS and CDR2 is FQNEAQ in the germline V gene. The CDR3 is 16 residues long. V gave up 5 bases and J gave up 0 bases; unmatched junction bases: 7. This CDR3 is CASSLDRVDSNQPQHF. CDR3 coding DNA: TGTGCCAGCAGCCTCGACAGGGTCGATAGCAATCAGCCCCAGCATTTT.

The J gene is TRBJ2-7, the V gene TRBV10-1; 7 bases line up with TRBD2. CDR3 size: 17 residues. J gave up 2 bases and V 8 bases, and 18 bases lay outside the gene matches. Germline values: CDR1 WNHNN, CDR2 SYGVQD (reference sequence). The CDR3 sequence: CASGSTIAGGAAYEQYV. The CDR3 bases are TGCGCCAGCGGATCTACCATAGCGGGTGGAGCTGCCTACGAGCAGTACGTC.

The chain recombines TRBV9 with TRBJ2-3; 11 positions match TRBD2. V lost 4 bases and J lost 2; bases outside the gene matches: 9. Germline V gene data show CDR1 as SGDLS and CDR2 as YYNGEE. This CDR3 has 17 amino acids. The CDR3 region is CASSPRRLAGFTDTQYF. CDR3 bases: TGTGCCAGCAGCCCCAGAAGACTAGCGGGGTTCACAGATACGCAGTATTTT.

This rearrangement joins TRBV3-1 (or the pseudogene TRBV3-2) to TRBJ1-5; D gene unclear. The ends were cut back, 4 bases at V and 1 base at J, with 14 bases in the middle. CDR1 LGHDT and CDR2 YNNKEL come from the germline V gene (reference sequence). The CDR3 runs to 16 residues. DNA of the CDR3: TGTGCCAGCAGCCCCCTCTTTGACACAAGCAATCAGCCCCAGCATTTT. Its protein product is CASSPLFDTSNQPQHF.

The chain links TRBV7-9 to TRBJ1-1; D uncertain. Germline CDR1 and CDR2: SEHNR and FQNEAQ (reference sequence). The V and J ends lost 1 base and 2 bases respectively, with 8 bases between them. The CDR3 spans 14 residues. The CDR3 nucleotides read TGTGCCAGCAGCTTAGAACTGACAAACACTGAAGCTTTCTTT. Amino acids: CASSLELTNTEAFF.

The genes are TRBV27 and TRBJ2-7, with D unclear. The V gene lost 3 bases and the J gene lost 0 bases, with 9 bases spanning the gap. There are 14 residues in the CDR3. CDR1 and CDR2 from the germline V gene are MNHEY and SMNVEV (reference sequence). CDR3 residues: CASSFGGTSYEQYF. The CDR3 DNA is TGTGCCAGCAGTTTCGGCGGCACCTCCTACGAGCAGTACTTC.

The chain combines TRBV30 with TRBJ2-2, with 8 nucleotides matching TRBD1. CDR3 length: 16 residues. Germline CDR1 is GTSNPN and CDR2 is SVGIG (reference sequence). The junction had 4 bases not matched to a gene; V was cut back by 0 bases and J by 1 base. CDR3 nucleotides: TGTGCCTGGAGTGTAACCGGGACAGGGAACACCGGGGAGCTGTTTTTT. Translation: CAWSVTGTGNTGELFF. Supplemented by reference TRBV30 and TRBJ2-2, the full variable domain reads SQTIHQWPATLVQPVGSPLSLECTVEGTSNPNLYWYRQAAGRGLQLLFYSVGIGQISSEVPQNLSASRPQDRQFILSSKKLLLSDSGFYLCAWSVTGTGNTGELFFGEGSRLTVL.

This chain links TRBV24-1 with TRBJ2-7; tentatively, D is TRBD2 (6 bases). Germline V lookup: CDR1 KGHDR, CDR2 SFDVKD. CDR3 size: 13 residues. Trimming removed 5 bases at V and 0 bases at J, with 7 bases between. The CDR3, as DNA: TGTGCCACCAGTGTCGGGAGCTCCTACGAGCAGTACTTC. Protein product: CATSVGSSYEQYF.

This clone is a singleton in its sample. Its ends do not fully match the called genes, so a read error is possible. The chain's CDR3 is CASRPDPGGAPYNEQFF. The CDR3 nucleotides are TGTGCCAGCAGACCGGATCCGGGAGGGGCCCCCTACAATGAGCAGTTCTTC. V usage is TRBV5-1 and J usage is TRBJ2-1, with 8 bases matching TRBD2. Germline CDR1 SGHRS, CDR2 YFSETQ. The CDR3 extends over 17 amino acids.